This T cell receptor beta chain was identified during a study of cytomegalovirus exposure and HLA in healthy donors. Broader study findings: Among TCR beta chains, those listed as cytomegalovirus-associated numbered about 150.

This table comes from immunoSEQ multiplex PCR, and its TCRdb copy is limited to in-frame clones, with some not included. The table records 250,000 to 300,000 clones, 65% to 90% of them present only once. Notes on this clone: Its matching antigen is unknown.

This receptor was obtained from a woman under 30 in good health and CMV-seronegative. The specimen sequenced was PBMCs.

CDR3 nucleotide sequence: TGTGCCAGCAGCGCCCAGGGAGGGGTCGGGTACACCGGGGAGCTGTTTTTT. This translates into CASSAQGGVGYTGELFF. The chain links TRBV7-3 to TRBJ2-2; TRBD2 matches 7 bases. There are 17 residues in the CDR3. The germline CDR1 and CDR2 sequences are SGHTA and FQGTGA. V dropped 5 bases and J dropped 3; count of bases not matched to a gene: 12.